The clone carrying this TCR beta chain was seen repeatedly, ten times or more. Its antigen is unidentified. The sample comes from a study of T-cell reconstitution after alpha-beta-depleted transplantation in children. Findings of the study overall: Reportedly, only several hundred clones from non-depleted graft cells drove alpha-beta T-cell counts at about two months. Most T-cell counts and diversity one year after the transplant came from T cells that were newly produced.

This sample's TCRbeta library carried unique molecular identifier barcodes. MiXCR, run by TCRdb on the PCR reads, gives a single entry per CDR3 protein. The sample has under 850,000 distinct CDR3 sequences; less than 15% are singletons. V was trimmed by 4 bases and J by 2 bases, leaving 8 bases between them. The V gene's germline CDR1 is SQVTM and CDR2 ANQGSEA. This CDR3 spans 12 amino acids. The origin of this receptor is a girl aged 2-10 years with congenital amegakaryocytic thrombocytopenia, due to receive a stem cell transplant. The chain employs TRBV29-1 and TRBJ2-5; D not resolved. This specimen was PBMCs, taken before TCRalphabeta/CD19-depleted stem cell transplant. In DNA, the CDR3 is TGCAGCGTTGTTTGGCAGCAAGAGACCCAGTACTTC. The encoded protein is CSVVWQQETQYF.